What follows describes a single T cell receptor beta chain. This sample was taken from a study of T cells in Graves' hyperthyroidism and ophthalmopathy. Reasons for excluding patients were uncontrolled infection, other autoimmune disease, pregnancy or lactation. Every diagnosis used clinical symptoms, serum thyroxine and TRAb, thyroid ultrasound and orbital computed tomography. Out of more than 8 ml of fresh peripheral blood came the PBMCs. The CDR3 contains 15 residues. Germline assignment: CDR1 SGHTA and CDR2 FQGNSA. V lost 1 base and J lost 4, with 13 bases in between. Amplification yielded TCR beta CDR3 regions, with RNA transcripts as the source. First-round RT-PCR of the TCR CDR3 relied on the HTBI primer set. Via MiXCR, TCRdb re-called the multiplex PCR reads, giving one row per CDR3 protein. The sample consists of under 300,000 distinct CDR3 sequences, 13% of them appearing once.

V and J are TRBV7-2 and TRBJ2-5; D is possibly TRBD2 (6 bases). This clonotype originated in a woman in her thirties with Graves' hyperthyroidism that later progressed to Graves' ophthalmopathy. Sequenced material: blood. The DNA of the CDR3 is TGTGCCAGCAGCTTAGTAGGGTCTAGCGCAGAGACCCAGTACTTC. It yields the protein CASSLVGSSAETQYF.